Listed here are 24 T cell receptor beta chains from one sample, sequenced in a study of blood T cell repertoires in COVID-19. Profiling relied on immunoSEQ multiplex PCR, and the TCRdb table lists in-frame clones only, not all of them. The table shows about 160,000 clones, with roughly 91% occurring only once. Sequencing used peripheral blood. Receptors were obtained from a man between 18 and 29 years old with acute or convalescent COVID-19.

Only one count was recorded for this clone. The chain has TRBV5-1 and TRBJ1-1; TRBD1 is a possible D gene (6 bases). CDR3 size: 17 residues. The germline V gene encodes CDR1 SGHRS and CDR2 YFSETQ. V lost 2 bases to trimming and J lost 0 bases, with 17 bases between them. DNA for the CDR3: TGCGCCAGCAGCTTCAGTACAGGGACCGTGGTGAACACTGAAGCTTTCTTT. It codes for CASSFSTGTVVNTEAFF. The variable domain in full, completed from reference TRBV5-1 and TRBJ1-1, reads KAGVTQTPRYLIKTRGQQVTLSCSPISGHRSVSWYQQTPGQGLQFLFEYFSETQRNKGNFPGRFSGRQFSNSRSEMNVSTLELGDSALYLCASSFSTGTVVNTEAFFGQGTRLTVV.

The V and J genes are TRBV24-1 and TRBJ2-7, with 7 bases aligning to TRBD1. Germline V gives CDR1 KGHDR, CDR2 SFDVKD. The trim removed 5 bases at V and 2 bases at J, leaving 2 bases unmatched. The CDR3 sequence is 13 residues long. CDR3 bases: TGTGCCACCAGTGGGGACAGAGCCTACGAGCAGTACTTC. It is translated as CATSGDRAYEQYF.

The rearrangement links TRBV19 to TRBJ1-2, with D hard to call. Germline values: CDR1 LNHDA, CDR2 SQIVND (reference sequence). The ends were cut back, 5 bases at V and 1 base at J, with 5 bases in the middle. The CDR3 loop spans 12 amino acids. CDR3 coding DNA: TGTGCCAGTAGTCTTGTTAACTATGGCTACACCTTC. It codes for CASSLVNYGYTF.

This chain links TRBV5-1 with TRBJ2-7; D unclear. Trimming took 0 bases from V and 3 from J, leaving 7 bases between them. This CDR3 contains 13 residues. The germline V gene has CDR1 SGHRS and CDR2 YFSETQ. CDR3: CASSLVLGYEQYF. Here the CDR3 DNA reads TGCGCCAGCAGCTTGGTTCTAGGCTACGAGCAGTACTTC. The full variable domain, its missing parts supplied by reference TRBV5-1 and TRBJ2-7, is KAGVTQTPRYLIKTRGQQVTLSCSPISGHRSVSWYQQTPGQGLQFLFEYFSETQRNKGNFPGRFSGRQFSNSRSEMNVSTLELGDSALYLCASSLVLGYEQYFGPGTRLTVT.

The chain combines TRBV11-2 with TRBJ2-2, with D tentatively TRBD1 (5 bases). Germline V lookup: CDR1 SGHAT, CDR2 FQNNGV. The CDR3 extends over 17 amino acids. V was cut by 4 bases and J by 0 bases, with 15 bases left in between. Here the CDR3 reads CASSYLMTVANTGELFF. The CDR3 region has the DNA TGTGCCAGCAGCTATCTAATGACAGTCGCGAACACCGGGGAGCTGTTTTTT.

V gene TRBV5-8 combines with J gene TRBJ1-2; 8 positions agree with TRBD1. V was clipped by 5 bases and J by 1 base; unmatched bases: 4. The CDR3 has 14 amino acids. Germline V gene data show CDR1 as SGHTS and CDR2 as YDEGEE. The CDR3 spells CASSWGQVNYGYTF. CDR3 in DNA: TGTGCCAGCAGTTGGGGACAGGTTAACTATGGCTACACCTTC.

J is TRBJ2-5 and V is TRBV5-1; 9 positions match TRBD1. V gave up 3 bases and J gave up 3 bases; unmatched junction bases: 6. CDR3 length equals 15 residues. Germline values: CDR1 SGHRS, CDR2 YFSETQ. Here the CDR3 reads CASSYGTGWEETQYF. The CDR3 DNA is TGCGCCAGCAGCTATGGGACAGGGTGGGAAGAGACCCAGTACTTC.

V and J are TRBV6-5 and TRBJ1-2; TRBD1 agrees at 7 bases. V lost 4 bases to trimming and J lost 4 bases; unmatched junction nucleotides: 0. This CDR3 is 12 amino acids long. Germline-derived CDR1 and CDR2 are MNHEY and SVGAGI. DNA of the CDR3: TGTGCCAGCAGTTGGACAGGCTATGGCTACACCTTC. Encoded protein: CASSWTGYGYTF.

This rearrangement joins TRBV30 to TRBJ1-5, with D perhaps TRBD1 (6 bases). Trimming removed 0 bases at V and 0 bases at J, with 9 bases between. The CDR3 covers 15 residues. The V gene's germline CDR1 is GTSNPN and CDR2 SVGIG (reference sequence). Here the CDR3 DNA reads TGTGCCTGGAGTGTAGTAGGGGGTAGCAATCAGCCCCAGCATTTT. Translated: CAWSVVGGSNQPQHF.

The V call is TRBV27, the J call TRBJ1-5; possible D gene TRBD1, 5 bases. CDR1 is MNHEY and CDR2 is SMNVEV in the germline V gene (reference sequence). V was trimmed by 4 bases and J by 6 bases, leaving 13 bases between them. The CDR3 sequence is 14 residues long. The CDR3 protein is CASSYGGGVQPQHF. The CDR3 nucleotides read TGTGCCAGCAGTTACGGGGGGGGTGTTCAGCCCCAGCATTTT.

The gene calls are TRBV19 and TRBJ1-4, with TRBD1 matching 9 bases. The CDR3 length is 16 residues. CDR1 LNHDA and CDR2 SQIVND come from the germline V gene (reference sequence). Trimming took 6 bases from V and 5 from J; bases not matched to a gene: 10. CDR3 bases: TGTGCCAGTAGCATCCAAAAGGGACAGGGAAATGAAAAACTGTTTTTT. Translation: CASSIQKGQGNEKLFF.

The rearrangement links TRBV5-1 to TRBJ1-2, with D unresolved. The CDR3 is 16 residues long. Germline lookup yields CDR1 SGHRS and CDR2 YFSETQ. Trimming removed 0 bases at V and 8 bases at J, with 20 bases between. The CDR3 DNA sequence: TGCGCCAGCAGCTTGGGAGTGTTCGGGGTTAGGGAAGGCTACACCTTC. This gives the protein CASSLGVFGVREGYTF.

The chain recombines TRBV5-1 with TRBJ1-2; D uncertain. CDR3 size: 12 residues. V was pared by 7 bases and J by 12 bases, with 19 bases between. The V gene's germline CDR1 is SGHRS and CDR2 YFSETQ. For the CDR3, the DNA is TGCGCCAGCGGGGAGATAGGAGGCTGGAACACCTTC. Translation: CASGEIGGWNTF. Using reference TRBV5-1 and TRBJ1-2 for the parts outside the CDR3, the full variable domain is KAGVTQTPRYLIKTRGQQVTLSCSPISGHRSVSWYQQTPGQGLQFLFEYFSETQRNKGNFPGRFSGRQFSNSRSEMNVSTLELGDSALYLCASGEIGGWNTFGSGTRLTVV.

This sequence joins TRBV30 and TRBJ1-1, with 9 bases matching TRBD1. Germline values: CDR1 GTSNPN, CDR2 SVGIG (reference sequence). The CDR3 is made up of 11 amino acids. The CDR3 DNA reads TGTGGGACAGGGGAGAACACTGAAGCTTTCTTT. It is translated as CGTGENTEAFF.

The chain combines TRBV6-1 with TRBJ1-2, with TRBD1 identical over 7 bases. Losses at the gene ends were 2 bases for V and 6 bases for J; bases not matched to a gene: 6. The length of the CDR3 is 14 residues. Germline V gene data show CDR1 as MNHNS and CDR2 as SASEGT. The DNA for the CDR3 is TGTGCCAGCAGTGAAAGGGGGCAGTATGATGGCTACACCTTC. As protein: CASSERGQYDGYTF.

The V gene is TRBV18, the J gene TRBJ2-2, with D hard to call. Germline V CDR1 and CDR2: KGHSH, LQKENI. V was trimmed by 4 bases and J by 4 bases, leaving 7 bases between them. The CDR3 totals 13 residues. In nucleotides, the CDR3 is TGTGCCAGCTCACTTCCTCCCACCGGGGAGCTGTTTTTT. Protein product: CASSLPPTGELFF.

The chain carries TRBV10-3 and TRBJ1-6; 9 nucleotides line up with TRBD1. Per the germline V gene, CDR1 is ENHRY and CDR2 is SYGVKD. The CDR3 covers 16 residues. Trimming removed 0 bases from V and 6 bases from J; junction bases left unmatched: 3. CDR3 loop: CAISESTGGGNSPLHF. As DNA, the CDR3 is TGTGCCATCAGTGAGTCCACAGGGGGCGGTAATTCACCCCTCCACTTT.

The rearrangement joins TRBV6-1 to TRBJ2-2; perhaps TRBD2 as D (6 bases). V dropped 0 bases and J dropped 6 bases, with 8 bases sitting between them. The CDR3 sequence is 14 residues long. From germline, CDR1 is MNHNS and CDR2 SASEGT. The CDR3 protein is CASSEAGGAGELFF. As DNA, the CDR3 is TGTGCCAGCAGTGAAGCTGGAGGGGCCGGGGAGCTGTTTTTT.

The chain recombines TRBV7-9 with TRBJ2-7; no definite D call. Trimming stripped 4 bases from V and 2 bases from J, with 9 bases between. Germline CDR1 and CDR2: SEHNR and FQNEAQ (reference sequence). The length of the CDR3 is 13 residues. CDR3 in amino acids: CASSYGETYEQYF. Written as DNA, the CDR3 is TGTGCCAGCAGCTACGGTGAGACCTACGAGCAGTACTTC.

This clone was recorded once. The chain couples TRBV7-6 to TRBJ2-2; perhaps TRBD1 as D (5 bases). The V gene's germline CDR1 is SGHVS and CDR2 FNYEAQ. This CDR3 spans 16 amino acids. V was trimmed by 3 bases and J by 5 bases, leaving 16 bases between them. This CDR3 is CASSFDSSLKTGELFF. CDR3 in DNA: TGTGCCAGCAGCTTTGACAGCTCCCTAAAGACCGGGGAGCTGTTTTTT.

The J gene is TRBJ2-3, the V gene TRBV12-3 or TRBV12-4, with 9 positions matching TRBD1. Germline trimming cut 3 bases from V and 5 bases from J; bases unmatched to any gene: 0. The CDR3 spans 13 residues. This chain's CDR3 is CASSLDRGDTQYF. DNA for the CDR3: TGTGCCAGCAGTTTGGACAGGGGAGATACGCAGTATTTT.

CDR3 amino acids: CASSSIAGGRGNIQYF. The CDR3 DNA is TGTGCCAGTAGTAGTATAGCCGGGGGGCGGGGAAACATTCAGTACTTC. J is TRBJ2-4 and V is TRBV19; weak D call: TRBD2 (7 bases). V was clipped by 4 bases and J by 6 bases, with 19 bases between them. Germline loops: CDR1 LNHDA, CDR2 SQIVND (reference sequence). This CDR3 is built from 16 residues.

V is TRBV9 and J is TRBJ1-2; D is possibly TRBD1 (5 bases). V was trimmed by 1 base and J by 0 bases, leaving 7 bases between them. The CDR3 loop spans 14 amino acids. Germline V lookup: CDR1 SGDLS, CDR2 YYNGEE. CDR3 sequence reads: CASSVQTANYGYTF. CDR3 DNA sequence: TGTGCCAGCAGCGTACAGACAGCTAACTATGGCTACACCTTC.

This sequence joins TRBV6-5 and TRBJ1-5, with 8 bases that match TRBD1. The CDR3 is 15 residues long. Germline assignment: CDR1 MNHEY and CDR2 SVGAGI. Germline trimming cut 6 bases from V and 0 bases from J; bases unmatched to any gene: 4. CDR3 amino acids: CASRPGTGSNQPQHF. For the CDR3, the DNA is TGTGCCAGCAGGCCTGGGACAGGTAGCAATCAGCCCCAGCATTTT.